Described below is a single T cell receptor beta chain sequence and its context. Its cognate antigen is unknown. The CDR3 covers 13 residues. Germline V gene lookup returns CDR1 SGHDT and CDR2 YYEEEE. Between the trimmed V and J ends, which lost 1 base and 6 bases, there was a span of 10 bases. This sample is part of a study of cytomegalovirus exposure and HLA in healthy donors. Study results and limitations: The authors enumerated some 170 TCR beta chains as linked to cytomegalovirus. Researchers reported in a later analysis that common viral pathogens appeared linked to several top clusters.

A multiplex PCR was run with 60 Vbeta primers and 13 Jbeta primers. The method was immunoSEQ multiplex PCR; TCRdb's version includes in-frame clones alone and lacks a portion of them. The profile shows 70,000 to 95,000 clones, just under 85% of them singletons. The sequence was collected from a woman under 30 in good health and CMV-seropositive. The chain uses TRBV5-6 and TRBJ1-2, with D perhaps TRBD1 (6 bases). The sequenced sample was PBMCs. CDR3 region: CASSLSGVDGYTF. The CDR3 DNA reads TGTGCCAGCAGCTTGTCAGGGGTGGATGGCTACACCTTC.